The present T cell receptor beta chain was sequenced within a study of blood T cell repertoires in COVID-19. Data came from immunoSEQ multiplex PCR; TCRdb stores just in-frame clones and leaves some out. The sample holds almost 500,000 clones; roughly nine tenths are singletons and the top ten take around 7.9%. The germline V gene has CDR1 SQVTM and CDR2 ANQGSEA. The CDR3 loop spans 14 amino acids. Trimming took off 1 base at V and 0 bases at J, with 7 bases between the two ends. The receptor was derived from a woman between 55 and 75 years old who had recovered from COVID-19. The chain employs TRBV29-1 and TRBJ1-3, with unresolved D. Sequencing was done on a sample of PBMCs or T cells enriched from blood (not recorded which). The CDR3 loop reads CSVEAGFSGNTIYF. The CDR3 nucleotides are TGCAGCGTTGAAGCGGGATTCTCTGGAAACACCATATATTTT.